Detailed here is one T cell receptor (beta chain). Its antigen is not known. The data were produced by immunoSEQ multiplex PCR, yet TCRdb's version contains in-frame clones alone and is incomplete. The table includes under 130,000 clones, more than 85% detected once. Germline assignment: CDR1 ENHRY and CDR2 SYGVKD. The CDR3 is 12 amino acids. Between the trimmed V and J ends, which lost 8 bases and 2 bases, there was a span of 10 bases. The source of the sample is a study of cytomegalovirus exposure and HLA in healthy donors. Study-level information: The use of the same platform for the 120 or so validation repertoires and the 550 to 850 first-cohort repertoires was reported by a later analysis. Study-wide results and caveats: Among TCR beta chains, those listed as cytomegalovirus-associated numbered more than 150. In a later analysis, first-cohort TCR clusters were found to tend to co-occur in the 130 or so validation repertoires. In vitro checks showed that three CMV-associated chains really do target CMV antigens.

Sequenced sample: PBMCs. The TCR originated in a young woman in good health and CMV-seropositive. The rearrangement uses TRBV10-3 and TRBJ2-7, with D unresolved. The CDR3 sequence is CAIAPTTYEQYF. CDR3 nucleotides: TGTGCCATCGCCCCGACAACCTACGAGCAGTACTTC.